One and the same sample provided the 7 T cell receptor beta chains below, sequenced in a study of OX40 agonist ivuxolimab in advanced cancers. The library was prepared using the immunoSEQ multiplex PCR assay. The clones in this table, taken by TCRdb from immuneACCESS, are in-frame only. Not every clone is retained; where verified, under half of the shortfall comes from an unresolved V gene, and the cause of the rest is unknown. The sample table holds some 91,000 clones, of which approximately 87% were seen once. 4.5% to 5.5% of the sample is held by the ten biggest clonotypes. This sample comprised CD4+ or CD8+ T cells sorted from blood, obtained in a trial of the OX40 agonist ivuxolimab. Receptors were obtained from an adult with an advanced solid tumor such as melanoma, head and neck, liver or kidney cancer.

This chain uses TRBV5-4 with TRBJ2-3; D remains unclear. V dropped 0 bases and J dropped 0 bases, with 2 bases sitting between them. Germline CDR1 reads SGHNT; CDR2 reads YYREEE (reference sequence). The length of the CDR3 is 13 residues. The CDR3 nucleotides are TGTGCCAGCAGCTTGGCTAGCACAGATACGCAGTATTTT. Protein: CASSLASTDTQYF.

The rearrangement joins TRBV4-1 to TRBJ2-3; 12 bases align to TRBD2. This CDR3 region has 18 residues. V was clipped by 0 bases and J by 4 bases; unmatched bases: 8. Germline V gene lookup returns CDR1 MGHRA and CDR2 YSYEKL. The CDR3 is CASSQDPWASGRADTQYF. The DNA of the CDR3 is TGCGCCAGCAGCCAAGATCCTTGGGCTAGCGGGAGGGCAGATACGCAGTATTTT.

The chain is built from TRBV7-2 and TRBJ1-2, with 9 bases fitting TRBD1. Germline assignment: CDR1 SGHTA and CDR2 FQGNSA. The CDR3 covers 14 residues. Trimming cost V 4 bases and J 6 bases; bases outside gene matches: 6. Written as DNA, the CDR3 is TGTGCCAGCAGCTCGGACAGGGGACGTCATGGCTACACCTTC. Protein product: CASSSDRGRHGYTF.

The rearrangement links TRBV30 to TRBJ1-5; no definite D call. Trimming pared 0 bases from V and 0 bases from J, leaving 15 bases between. The germline V gene encodes CDR1 GTSNPN and CDR2 SVGIG (reference sequence). The length of the CDR3 is 17 residues. CDR3: CAWSVGRVANSNQPQHF. DNA of the CDR3: TGTGCCTGGAGTGTTGGGCGGGTCGCCAATAGCAATCAGCCCCAGCATTTT.

This rearrangement joins TRBV15 to TRBJ2-1, with 11 bases lining up with TRBD2. J was trimmed by 6 bases and V by 3 bases; bases with no gene match: 4. CDR3 length: 15 residues. Looked up from germline, CDR1 is LNHNV and CDR2 is YYDKDF (reference sequence). The CDR3 reads CATSSSGRAVNEQFF. Written as DNA, the CDR3 is TGTGCCACCAGCAGTAGCGGGAGGGCCGTCAATGAGCAGTTCTTC.

The rearrangement joins TRBV23-1 to TRBJ2-7; D remains unclear. TRBV23-1 is sorted into the ORF group, with uncertain function. V lost 4 bases and J 2 bases, leaving 9 bases between the germline ends. This CDR3 has 13 amino acids. This chain's CDR3 is CASSPRDTYEQYF. DNA for the CDR3: TGCGCCAGCAGTCCGAGAGATACCTACGAGCAGTACTTC.

The J gene is TRBJ1-2, the V gene TRBV30; D possibly corresponds to TRBD1 (6 bases). V was trimmed by 1 base and J by 1 base, leaving 10 bases between them. The CDR3 spans 14 residues. Looked up from germline, CDR1 is GTSNPN and CDR2 is SVGIG (reference sequence). DNA of the CDR3: TGTGCCTGGAGTGCCGGCAGGGGTAACTATGGCTACACCTTC. The encoded protein is CAWSAGRGNYGYTF.